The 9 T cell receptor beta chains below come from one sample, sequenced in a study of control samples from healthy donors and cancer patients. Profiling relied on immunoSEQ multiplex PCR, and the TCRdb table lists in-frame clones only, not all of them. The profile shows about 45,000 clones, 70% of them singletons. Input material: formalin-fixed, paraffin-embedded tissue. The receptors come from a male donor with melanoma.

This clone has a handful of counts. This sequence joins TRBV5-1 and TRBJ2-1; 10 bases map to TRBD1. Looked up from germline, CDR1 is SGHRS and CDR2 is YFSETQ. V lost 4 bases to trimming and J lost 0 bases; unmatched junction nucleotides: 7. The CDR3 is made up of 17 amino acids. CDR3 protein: CASSPRTGGSSYNEQFF. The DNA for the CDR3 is TGCGCCAGCAGCCCTAGGACAGGGGGAAGCTCCTACAATGAGCAGTTCTTC.

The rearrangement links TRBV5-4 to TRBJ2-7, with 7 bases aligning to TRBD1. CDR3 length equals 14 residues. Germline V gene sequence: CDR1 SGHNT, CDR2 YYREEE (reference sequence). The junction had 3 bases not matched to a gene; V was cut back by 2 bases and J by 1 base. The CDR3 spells CASSFGQVSYEQYF. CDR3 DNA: TGTGCCAGCAGCTTTGGACAGGTATCCTACGAGCAGTACTTC.

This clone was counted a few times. The CDR3 region has the DNA TGCGCCAGCAGCCTCAGCCGGACGAACACTGAAGCTTTCTTT. It yields the protein CASSLSRTNTEAFF. The chain couples TRBV5-1 to TRBJ1-1; D is unclear. V lost 4 bases to trimming and J lost 1 base, with 11 bases between them. The germline gives CDR1 SGHRS, CDR2 YFSETQ. CDR3 size: 14 residues.

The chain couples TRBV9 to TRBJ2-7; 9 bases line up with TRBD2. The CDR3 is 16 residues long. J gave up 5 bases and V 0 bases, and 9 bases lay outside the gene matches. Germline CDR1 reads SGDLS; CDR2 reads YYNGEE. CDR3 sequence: CASSVAGGRAPDEQYF. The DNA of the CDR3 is TGTGCCAGCAGCGTAGCCGGCGGGAGGGCCCCCGACGAGCAGTACTTC.

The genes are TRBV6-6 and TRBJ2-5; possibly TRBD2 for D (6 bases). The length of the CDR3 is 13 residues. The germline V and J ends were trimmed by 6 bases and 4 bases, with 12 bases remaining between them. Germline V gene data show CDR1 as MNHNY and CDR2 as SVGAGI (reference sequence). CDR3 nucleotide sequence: TGTGCCAGCAGCTCCGGGAGTGGAGAGACCCAGTACTTC. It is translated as CASSSGSGETQYF.

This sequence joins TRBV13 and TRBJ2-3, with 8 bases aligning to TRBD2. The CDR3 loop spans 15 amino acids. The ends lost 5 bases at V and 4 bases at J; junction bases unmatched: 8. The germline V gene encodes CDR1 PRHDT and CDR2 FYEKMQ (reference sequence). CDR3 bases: TGTGCCAGCAGCCAAGCGGGAGTGGTGGCAGATACGCAGTATTTT. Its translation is CASSQAGVVADTQYF.

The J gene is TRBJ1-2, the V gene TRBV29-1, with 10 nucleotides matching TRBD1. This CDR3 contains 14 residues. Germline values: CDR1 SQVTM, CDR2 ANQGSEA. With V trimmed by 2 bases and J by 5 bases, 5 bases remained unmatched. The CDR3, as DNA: TGCAGCGTTGAATACCCGGGACAGGGGTATGGCTACACCTTC. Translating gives CSVEYPGQGYGYTF. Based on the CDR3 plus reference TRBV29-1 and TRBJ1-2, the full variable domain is SAVISQKPSRDICQRGTSLTIQCQVDSQVTMMFWYRQQPGQSLTLIATANQGSEATYESGFVIDKFPISRPNLTFSTLTVSNMSPEDSSIYLCSVEYPGQGYGYTFGSGTRLTVV.

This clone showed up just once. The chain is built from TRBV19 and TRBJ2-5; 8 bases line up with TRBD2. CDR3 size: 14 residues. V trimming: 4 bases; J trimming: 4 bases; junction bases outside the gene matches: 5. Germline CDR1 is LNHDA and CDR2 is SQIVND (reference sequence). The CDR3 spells CASSRSGGRETQYF. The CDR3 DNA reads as TGTGCCAGTAGTAGGTCGGGAGGGCGAGAGACCCAGTACTTC.

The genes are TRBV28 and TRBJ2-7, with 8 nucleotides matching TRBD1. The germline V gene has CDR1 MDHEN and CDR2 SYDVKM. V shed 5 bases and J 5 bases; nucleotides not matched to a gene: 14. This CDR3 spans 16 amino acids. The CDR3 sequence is CASSLPGQGMNDEQYF. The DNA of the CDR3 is TGTGCCAGCAGTCTTCCAGGACAGGGTATGAATGACGAGCAGTACTTC.